The source of this T cell receptor beta chain is a study of T-cell memory formation after mild COVID-19. Study as a whole: Largely donor-specific sequence clusters came from a couple of donors.

Amplification by 5'RACE using constant-segment primers produced TCR alpha and TCR beta cDNA libraries that carried sample barcodes and UMIs. TCRdb processed the 5' RACE reads anew with MiXCR; each CDR3 protein has one entry. This table holds just over 400,000 distinct CDR3 sequences, more than 20% found once. This clonotype came up a few times. The CDR3 runs to 15 residues. Between the trimmed V and J ends, which lost 3 bases and 3 bases, there was a span of 14 bases. This chain joins TRBV12-3 or TRBV12-4 and TRBJ1-1; D remains ambiguous. The sample comprised PBMCs or a T cell subset sorted from them (not recorded which). The sequence was obtained from an adult woman who had mild COVID-19 (a few samples of this study predate the infection). Cell type and time point are not known. As DNA, the CDR3 is TGTGCCAGCAGTTTGTCGTCCAAGGAGGACACTGAAGCTTTCTTT. This translates into CASSLSSKEDTEAFF.